Described below is a single T cell receptor beta chain sequence and its context. The CDR3 totals 12 residues. After removal of 5 bases from V and 7 bases from J, the junction contained 4 bases not matched to a gene. Per germline, CDR1 SQVTM and CDR2 ANQGSEA. RNA, once extracted, was reverse transcribed into cDNA for use as the sequencing template. Only in-frame clones appear in the TCRdb table, and some are missing; sequencing was by immunoSEQ multiplex PCR. The table lists about 300,000 clones, more than 45% of them singletons, with roughly 1.8% in the top ten. The sample is drawn from a study of CD8+ T cells in alopecia areata. Treatment reported: oral pan-JAK inhibitor, 5-10 mg twice daily.

The clonotype originates from a human donor with alopecia areata. The V call is TRBV29-1, the J call TRBJ1-3, with TRBD1 identical over 8 bases. Sequences were derived from CD4+ T cells sorted from blood, sampled at week 24, from a patient treated with tofacitinib. CDR3 bases: TGCAGCGTTCGACAGGGGCGGAACACCATATATTTT. This translates into CSVRQGRNTIYF. The full variable domain, in which reference TRBV29-1 and TRBJ1-3 provide the parts outside the CDR3, is SAVISQKPSRDICQRGTSLTIQCQVDSQVTMMFWYRQQPGQSLTLIATANQGSEATYESGFVIDKFPISRPNLTFSTLTVSNMSPEDSSIYLCSVRQGRNTIYFGEGSWLTVV.